This entry lists 2 T cell receptor beta chains sequenced from one sample in a study of CXCR3-negative and CXCR3-positive naive CD8 T cells. Preparation of TRB cDNA libraries relied on 5' RACE carrying UMI labels. TCRdb re-called the 5' RACE reads; one entry per CDR3 protein, DNA not given. Reported are 150,000 or so distinct CDR3 sequences; the ten largest clones contain just under 0.5%. These receptors are not linked to any known antigen. The study's findings and limits: CXCR3-negative naive cells had less hydrophobic TRB CDR3s than did CXCR3-positive naive cells.

Input material: naive CXCR3+ CD8+ T cells from blood. Subset noted: CD45RO-CCR7+CD27+CD95- naive CD8+ T cells expressing CXCR3 (TNR3+). The receptor set was obtained from a human donor in good health. Some clones in this sample may be carry-over from other donors' samples.

The genes are TRBV7-9 and TRBJ2-7; TCRdb lists TRBD2, though no DNA is available to test this call. Germline loops: CDR1 SEHNR, CDR2 FQNEAQ (reference sequence). This CDR3 region has 14 residues. CDR3 in amino acids: CAISFPGPTYEQYF.

The V call is TRBV7-8, the J call TRBJ2-1; TCRdb designates TRBD2, a call that cannot be tested without DNA. The CDR3 extends over 16 amino acids. The germline CDR1 and CDR2 sequences are SGHVS and FQNEAQ. The CDR3 sequence: CASSSTLLAGYNEQFF.